This T cell receptor (beta chain) was captured in a study of identifying expanded T cells in peripheral blood. Germline V lookup: CDR1 LGHNA, CDR2 YNFKEQ. Deletions cut 0 bases from V and 2 bases from J, with 15 bases between. The CDR3 loop spans 17 amino acids. Assay: immunoSEQ multiplex PCR; the TCRdb copy retains only in-frame clones and omits some. The table lists 100,000 to 110,000 clones, 75% to 90% of them singletons, with 5.5% in the top ten. Sequenced: blood. This chain uses TRBV4-2 with TRBJ2-3; weak D call: TRBD1 (7 bases). This receptor was identified in a person aged 18 to 75 in good health. DNA of the CDR3: TGTGCCAGCAGCCAAGATCAGGGGGGAGCAAACACAGATACGCAGTATTTT. Protein sequence: CASSQDQGGANTDTQYF.